This paragraph covers one T cell receptor (beta chain) sequence. Within its sample, this clonotype is medium-sized (0.01 to 0.1%). Its antigen remains unidentified. One base away there is no much larger clone; base qualities are not given. The donors were patients who had localized lung adenocarcinoma, which is a subtype of non-small cell lung cancer. Samples were obtained from the centers of localized lung adenocarcinomas. For TCR repertoire analysis, CD4+ T cells from tumor tissue were profiled separately from CD8+ T cells. These data originate in a study of CD4 and CD8 cells across lung adenocarcinoma regions listed by TCRdb under 2018. Study-wide context: To look at intratumor heterogeneity in the T cell receptor repertoire, the study compared tumor centers against tumor margins.

The CDR3 covers 13 residues, taking in both the cysteine and the phenylalanine. The sequence is cut down to CDR3 DNA, 39 bases in frame from base 1. The germline V gene provides CDR1 SGHTA and CDR2 FQGNSA. At the junction V is shortened by 5 bases and J by 7 bases, with 12 bases in between. Receptor libraries were prepared by PCR. Instrument used: HiSeq X Ten. In-frame beta chains were kept once TCRdb had trimmed the public reads at Q25 with fastp and called clones with MiXCR. Identical CDR3 proteins give one entry, which carries the most common genes and DNA. The sample table lists thousands of distinct CDR3 sequences, roughly 61% of them with a count of one. Roughly 15% of the sample is in the top ten clones.

The receptor was isolated from a male donor with lung adenocarcinoma. The CD4 and CD8 labels of this study may be unreliable. This receptor chain uses TRBV7-2 and TRBJ2-1; the D gene is perhaps TRBD1, from 5 matching bases. The material sequenced was CD4+ T cells from the center of a lung tumor. Per the publication, the cell subset or site label means: tumor center region. The CDR3: CASSPTKGNEQFF. The DNA sequence is given as TGTGCCAGCAGCCCGACCAAGGGGAATGAGCAGTTCTTC.